The 31 T cell receptor beta chains below were found in one sample sequenced in a study of Ad26.COV2.S vaccination and SARS-CoV-2 variants. Indicated treatment: some 19 received Ad26.COV2.S at low or high dose, single or two shots; roughly five received placebo; per-sample allocation not given. On day 63 after the first injection, vaccine and placebo recipients gave samples. Generated by immunoSEQ multiplex PCR, the TCRdb table keeps only in-frame clones and is missing some. Seen here are 350,000 to 500,000 clones, about 88% observed once, and the top ten hold over 2.5%. Material: peripheral blood, obtained in a trial of Ad26.COV2.S vaccine versus placebo. These receptors were obtained from a person aged 18 to 59 who received the Ad26.COV2.S COVID-19 vaccine or a placebo.

CDR3: CSASSTRGTYNEQFF. In DNA, the CDR3 is TGCAGTGCTAGTTCTACCAGGGGGACCTACAATGAGCAGTTCTTC. The chain links TRBV20-1 to TRBJ2-1; 7 bases fit TRBD1. This CDR3 region has 15 residues. Germline assignment: CDR1 DFQATT and CDR2 SNEGSKA (reference sequence). J lost 2 bases, V lost 3 bases, and 7 bases had no gene match.

V gene TRBV28 combines with J gene TRBJ1-1; a possible D gene is TRBD1 (5 bases). This CDR3 has 13 residues. With 7 bases removed from V and 1 base from J, the gap between germline ends came to 10 bases. Germline V gene lookup returns CDR1 MDHEN and CDR2 SYDVKM. The chain's CDR3 is CASKLTGNTEAFF. CDR3 in DNA: TGTGCCAGCAAACTTACAGGGAACACTGAAGCTTTCTTT.

The chain carries TRBV7-3 and TRBJ2-5, with a possible D match to TRBD2 (6 bases). V was pared by 6 bases and J by 0 bases, with 11 bases between. CDR1 is SGHTA, CDR2 FQGTGA, per germline. The CDR3 is 14 residues long. The CDR3 nucleotides are TGTGCCAGCAGTCGCGGGACCAACCAAGAGACCCAGTACTTC. Its translation is CASSRGTNQETQYF. The entire variable domain, with the rest obtained from reference TRBV7-3 and TRBJ2-5, is as follows: GAGVSQTPSNKVTEKGKYVELRCDPISGHTALYWYRQSLGQGPEFLIYFQGTGAADDSGLPNDRFFAVRPEGSVSTLKIQRTERGDSAVYLCASSRGTNQETQYFGPGTRLLVL.

The chain uses TRBV11-3 and TRBJ2-2, with 7 bases aligning to TRBD2. The germline CDR1 and CDR2 sequences are SGHNT and YENEEA. Germline trimming cut 5 bases from V and 6 bases from J; bases unmatched to any gene: 6. The CDR3 covers 14 residues. The CDR3 sequence: CASSTGTTPGELFF. The CDR3 DNA follows: TGTGCCAGCAGCACCGGGACTACCCCCGGGGAGCTGTTTTTT.

The V call is TRBV7-6, the J call TRBJ2-5; D is unclear. From germline, CDR1 is SGHVS and CDR2 FNYEAQ. This CDR3 region has 16 residues. Trimming left V 0 bases short and J 5 bases short, with 16 bases between. CDR3 sequence: CASSLAQLTIGETQYF. As DNA, the CDR3 is TGTGCCAGCAGCTTAGCGCAACTCACGATAGGGGAGACCCAGTACTTC.

The rearrangement links TRBV6-5 to TRBJ1-6; D gene uncertain. Trimming stripped 6 bases from V and 7 bases from J, with 7 bases between. Germline values: CDR1 MNHEY, CDR2 SVGAGI. The CDR3 spans 12 residues. The CDR3 DNA reads TGTGCCAGCAGCCTAATCAATTCACCCCTCCACTTT. Residues: CASSLINSPLHF.

V is TRBV11-2 and J is TRBJ2-7; D is unresolved. V lost 1 base and J 3 bases, leaving 10 bases between the germline ends. Germline V gives CDR1 SGHAT, CDR2 FQNNGV. This CDR3 region has 14 residues. The CDR3, as DNA: TGTGCCAGCAGCTTAGGTGTTGCAAACTACGAGCAGTACTTC. Translating it yields CASSLGVANYEQYF.

The rearrangement joins TRBV19 to TRBJ2-5; D possibly corresponds to TRBD1 (7 bases). Trimming cost V 6 bases and J 2 bases, with 13 bases left between them. This CDR3 is built from 14 residues. Germline CDR1 reads LNHDA; CDR2 reads SQIVND (reference sequence). CDR3 bases: TGTGCCAGTAGCGTTCCAGGGGGGCAAGAGACCCAGTACTTC. Amino acid sequence: CASSVPGGQETQYF.

This clone came up once. The rearrangement joins TRBV5-4 to TRBJ2-2; D not certain. Per germline, CDR1 SGHNT and CDR2 YYREEE (reference sequence). The germline V and J ends were trimmed by 2 bases and 0 bases, with 11 bases remaining between them. The CDR3 covers 16 residues. The CDR3 DNA sequence: TGTGCCAGCAGCTTTTCCCGGAGCGCGAACACCGGGGAGCTGTTTTTT. Translating it yields CASSFSRSANTGELFF.

The genes are TRBV5-1 and TRBJ2-2, with a possible D match to TRBD1 (5 bases). Trimming took off 4 bases at V and 1 base at J, with 8 bases between the two ends. There are 14 residues in the CDR3. The germline V gene encodes CDR1 SGHRS and CDR2 YFSETQ. The CDR3 is CASSIGQNTGELFF. Written as DNA, the CDR3 is TGCGCCAGCAGCATAGGACAGAACACCGGGGAGCTGTTTTTT.

The chain is built from TRBV28 and TRBJ2-7; D may be TRBD2 (5 bases). Germline V CDR1 and CDR2: MDHEN, SYDVKM. This CDR3 has 13 amino acids. V was shortened by 8 bases and J by 6 bases, with 17 bases between the two germline ends. The CDR3 DNA reads as TGTGCCAGCGACGAGAGGGAATTGGGCGAGCAGTACTTC. This encodes CASDERELGEQYF.

In DNA form, the CDR3 reads TGTGCCAGCAGCGGGTCTAGCGGGGGGCTCACAGATACGCAGTATTTT. Its translation: CASSGSSGGLTDTQYF. The genes are TRBV9 and TRBJ2-3, with 11 positions matching TRBD2. Germline lookup yields CDR1 SGDLS and CDR2 YYNGEE. This CDR3 is built from 16 residues. V shed 3 bases, J shed 2 bases, and the junction held 5 bases outside the gene matches.

The CDR3 sequence: CASSPEQSSYNEQFF. CDR3 sequence (DNA): TGCGCCAGCAGCCCGGAACAGAGCTCCTACAATGAGCAGTTCTTC. This chain uses TRBV5-1 with TRBJ2-1; D unclear. CDR1 is SGHRS and CDR2 is YFSETQ in the germline V gene. CDR3 size: 15 residues. Trimming removed 4 bases at V and 0 bases at J, with 11 bases between.

The chain combines TRBV20-1 with TRBJ1-1; D is perhaps TRBD1 (5 bases). In germline, CDR1 is DFQATT, CDR2 SNEGSKA (reference sequence). The CDR3 runs to 13 residues. V was cut by 3 bases and J by 10 bases, with 18 bases left in between. CDR3 nucleotide sequence: TGCAGTGCTAGTGAAGGCGGGGGGTTGAGAGCTTTCTTT. Its translation: CSASEGGGLRAFF.

The chain recombines TRBV15 with TRBJ2-7, with D possibly called TRBD1 or TRBD2 (6 bases each). V was shortened by 9 bases and J by 3 bases, with 15 bases between the two germline ends. The CDR3 is 13 amino acids. CDR1 and CDR2 (germline): LNHNV, YYDKDF (reference sequence). For the CDR3, the DNA is TGTGCCACACGCCGAGGGGGAGGCTACGAGCAGTACTTC. It is translated as CATRRGGGYEQYF.

The chain is built from TRBV30 and TRBJ1-1; D might be TRBD1 (5 bases). The CDR3 length is 15 residues. V gave up 1 base and J gave up 6 bases, with 18 bases separating them. Per the germline V gene, CDR1 is GTSNPN and CDR2 is SVGIG (reference sequence). The CDR3 bases are TGTGCCTGGAGTGATCCCGGTCGGGGGTCCCCTGAAGCTTTCTTT. Amino acids: CAWSDPGRGSPEAFF.

V gene TRBV7-9 combines with J gene TRBJ1-5; maybe TRBD1 (6 bases). Germline loops: CDR1 SEHNR, CDR2 FQNEAQ (reference sequence). The V gene lost 3 bases and the J gene lost 5 bases, with 14 bases spanning the gap. The CDR3 spans 15 residues. CDR3 amino acids: CASSFEQGGDQPQHF. The CDR3 bases are TGTGCCAGCAGCTTTGAACAGGGTGGTGATCAGCCCCAGCATTTT. The full variable domain, completed using reference TRBV7-9 and TRBJ1-5, is DTGVSQNPRHKITKRGQNVTFRCDPISEHNRLYWYRQTLGQGPEFLTYFQNEAQLEKSRLLSDRFSAERPKGSFSTLEIQRTEQGDSAMYLCASSFEQGGDQPQHFGDGTRLSIL.

The chain has TRBV28 and TRBJ1-2, with TRBD1 matching 9 bases. Germline CDR1 and CDR2: MDHEN and SYDVKM. The CDR3 consists of 15 residues. The V segment lost 3 bases and the J segment 5 bases; nucleotides outside the gene matches: 7. CDR3 sequence reads: CASSFHGDRVYGYTF. The CDR3, as DNA: TGTGCCAGCAGTTTTCACGGGGACAGGGTGTATGGCTACACCTTC.

The chain employs TRBV2 and TRBJ2-5, with D possibly being TRBD2 (5 bases). V was trimmed by 7 bases and J by 5 bases, leaving 17 bases between them. Germline V gives CDR1 SNHLY, CDR2 FYNNEI. The CDR3 is 14 amino acids. In DNA, the CDR3 is TGTGCCAGCATAGGAGGCCCTACCAGGGAGACCCAGTACTTC. Translating it yields CASIGGPTRETQYF.

This sequence joins TRBV12-3 or TRBV12-4 and TRBJ1-6; D perhaps matches TRBD1 (5 bases). The V and J ends lost 0 bases and 10 bases respectively, with 7 bases between them. This CDR3 region has 13 residues. As DNA, the CDR3 is TGTGCCAGCAGTTTAGCCGGGGGATCACCCCTCCACTTT. Residues: CASSLAGGSPLHF.

The chain is built from TRBV6-4 and TRBJ2-3, with 8 bases lining up with TRBD2. Per germline, CDR1 MRHNA and CDR2 SNTAGT. The CDR3 is 16 amino acids. The ends lost 0 bases at V and 4 bases at J; junction bases unmatched: 6. CDR3 nucleotides: TGTGCCAGCAGTGACTCAATCGGGGGGGCCCCAGATACGCAGTATTTT. Translating it yields CASSDSIGGAPDTQYF.

The rearrangement uses TRBV3-1 (or the pseudogene TRBV3-2) and TRBJ1-1, with 7 bases identical to TRBD1. The CDR3 sequence is 17 residues long. J was trimmed by 0 bases and V by 1 base; bases with no gene match: 8. Germline V lookup: CDR1 LGHDT, CDR2 YNNKEL (reference sequence). CDR3 region: CASSQGQGDPMNTEAFF. The CDR3 region has the DNA TGTGCCAGCAGCCAAGGGCAGGGGGACCCGATGAACACTGAAGCTTTCTTT.

The V gene is TRBV19, the J gene TRBJ1-1; D unresolved. Trimming removed 3 bases from V and 1 base from J, with 12 bases in between. From germline, CDR1 is LNHDA and CDR2 SQIVND (reference sequence). The CDR3 spans 15 residues. CDR3 in amino acids: CASSITWGRNTEAFF. The CDR3 DNA is TGTGCCAGTAGTATTACTTGGGGAAGGAACACTGAAGCTTTCTTT.

The CDR3 here is CSVEAGGTDTQYF. The CDR3 coding sequence is TGCAGCGTTGAGGCGGGGGGCACAGATACGCAGTATTTT. This chain connects TRBV29-1 to TRBJ2-3, with 7 bases lining up with TRBD2. J was trimmed by 1 base and V by 3 bases; bases with no gene match: 1. The V gene's germline CDR1 is SQVTM and CDR2 ANQGSEA. The CDR3 spans 13 residues.

J is TRBJ1-6 and V is TRBV27; the D is unclear. This CDR3 is built from 12 residues. Trimming stripped 3 bases from V and 10 bases from J, with 7 bases between. Germline CDR1 reads MNHEY; CDR2 reads SMNVEV (reference sequence). CDR3 sequence: CASSFPGSPLHF. The CDR3 DNA reads TGTGCCAGCAGTTTCCCCGGATCACCCCTCCACTTT.

The chain has TRBV5-8 and TRBJ1-5, with D perhaps TRBD1 (6 bases). The CDR3 totals 15 residues. V was pared by 4 bases and J by 4 bases, with 15 bases between. Germline assignment: CDR1 SGHTS and CDR2 YDEGEE. The CDR3 DNA reads TGTGCCAGCAGCGTCCCAGGGGAGGGAAATCAGCCCCAGCATTTT. Protein sequence: CASSVPGEGNQPQHF. Looking up the rest from reference TRBV5-8 and TRBJ1-5 gives the full variable domain: EAGVTQSPTHLIKTRGQQATLRCSPISGHTSVYWYQQALGLGLQFLLWYDEGEERNRGNFPPRFSGRQFPNYSSELNVNALELEDSALYLCASSVPGEGNQPQHFGDGTRLSIL.

The V gene is TRBV7-9, the J gene TRBJ1-3; D is uncertain. V lost 3 bases and J lost 4, with 16 bases in between. Per germline, CDR1 SEHNR and CDR2 FQNEAQ (reference sequence). This CDR3 region has 16 residues. CDR3 sequence (DNA): TGTGCCAGCAGCTTTCTAGGGCCTCTAGGCGGAAACACCATATATTTT. Its translation is CASSFLGPLGGNTIYF.

The rearrangement uses TRBV19 and TRBJ1-1; the D gene is possibly TRBD1 (6 bases). The length of the CDR3 is 13 residues. Trimming removed 6 bases from V and 9 bases from J, with 17 bases in between. CDR1 and CDR2 from the germline V gene are LNHDA and SQIVND (reference sequence). The CDR3 spells CASSMEQGRKAFF. The CDR3 nucleotides are TGTGCCAGTAGCATGGAACAGGGCCGGAAAGCTTTCTTT.

The chain carries TRBV28 and TRBJ2-7; tentative D call: TRBD2 (7 bases). The CDR3 is 14 amino acids. Looked up from germline, CDR1 is MDHEN and CDR2 is SYDVKM. V was pared by 3 bases and J by 4 bases, with 13 bases between. CDR3 sequence: CASSFVGGLYEQYF. The CDR3 DNA is TGTGCCAGCAGTTTCGTGGGGGGGCTGTACGAGCAGTACTTC.

This clone was seen a single time. The chain couples TRBV29-1 to TRBJ1-1; D perhaps matches TRBD1 (6 bases). V was pared by 5 bases and J by 9 bases, with 19 bases between. The CDR3 totals 13 residues. CDR1 is SQVTM, CDR2 ANQGSEA, per germline. The CDR3 DNA is TGCAGCGTTAGTGAGCCAGGGGCGCTGAAAGCTTTCTTT. Its translation is CSVSEPGALKAFF.

The V gene is TRBV12-3 or TRBV12-4, the J gene TRBJ2-3; tentatively, D is TRBD2 (5 bases). Trimming pared 1 base from V and 3 bases from J, leaving 5 bases between. The CDR3 contains 13 residues. The CDR3 loop reads CASSLGTTDTQYF. CDR3 nucleotides: TGTGCCAGCAGTTTAGGGACTACAGATACGCAGTATTTT.